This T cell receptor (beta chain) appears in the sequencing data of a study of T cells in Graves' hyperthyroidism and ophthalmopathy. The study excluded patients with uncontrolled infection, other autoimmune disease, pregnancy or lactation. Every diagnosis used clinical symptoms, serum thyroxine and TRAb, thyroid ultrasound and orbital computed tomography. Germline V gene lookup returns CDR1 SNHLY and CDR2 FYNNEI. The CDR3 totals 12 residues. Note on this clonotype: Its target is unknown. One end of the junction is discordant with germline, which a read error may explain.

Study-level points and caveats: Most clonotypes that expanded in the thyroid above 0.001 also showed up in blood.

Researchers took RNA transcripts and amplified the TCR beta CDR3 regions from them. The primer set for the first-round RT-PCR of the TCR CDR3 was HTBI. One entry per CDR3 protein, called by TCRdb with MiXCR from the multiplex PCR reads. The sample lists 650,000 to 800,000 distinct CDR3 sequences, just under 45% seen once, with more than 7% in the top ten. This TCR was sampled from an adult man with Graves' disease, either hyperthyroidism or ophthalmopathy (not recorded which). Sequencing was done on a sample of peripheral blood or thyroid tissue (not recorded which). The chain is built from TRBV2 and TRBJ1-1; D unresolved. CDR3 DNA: TGTGCCAGCAGTTTGCCCCCCCGTGGAGCTCTCTTT. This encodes CASSLPPRGALF. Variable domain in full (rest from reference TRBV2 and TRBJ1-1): EPEVTQTPSHQVTQMGQEVILRCVPISNHLYFYWYRQILGQKVEFLVSFYNNEISEKSEIFDDQFSVERPDGSNFTLKIRSTKLEDSAMYFCASSLPPRGALFGQGTRLTVV.